This T cell receptor (beta chain) appears in the sequencing data of a study of cytomegalovirus exposure and HLA in healthy donors. Sequencing was performed with immunoSEQ multiplex PCR; in TCRdb, only in-frame clones are kept and a portion is missing. This sample has some 180,000 clones, with about nine tenths found just once. Germline V gene lookup returns CDR1 SGDLS and CDR2 YYNGEE. The length of the CDR3 is 17 residues. The V and J ends lost 4 bases and 4 bases, in that order; junction bases with no gene match: 13. Sequenced input: PBMCs. The sequence was collected from a man aged 25-45 years in good health and CMV-seropositive. The chain carries TRBV9 and TRBJ1-5; 8 bases map to TRBD1. The CDR3, as DNA: TGTGCCAGCAGCCCTGGGACAGGAGGGGGGTCGAATCAGCCCCAGCATTTT. Protein sequence: CASSPGTGGGSNQPQHF.